A single sample is the source of the 26 T cell receptor beta chains below, sequenced in a study of T cell repertoires in cytomegalovirus infection. TCRdb re-analysed the reads in MiXCR, keeping a single row per CDR3 protein. The sample holds fewer than 650,000 distinct CDR3 sequences, just under 40% seen once. Their antigen targets remain unknown. The source was cultured PBMCs, collected from culture after CMV antigen stimulation. All receptors derive from a human donor in good health (CMV status not recorded). Some clones in this sample may be carry-over from other donors' samples.

A few counts support this clonotype. This sequence joins TRBV20-1 and TRBJ2-7; D unclear. V was shortened by 1 base and J by 6 bases, with 4 bases between the two germline ends. This CDR3 spans 10 amino acids. The V gene's germline CDR1 is DFQATT and CDR2 SNEGSKA (reference sequence). CDR3 nucleotides: TGCAGTGCTAGAGGAATCGAGCAGTACTTC. Protein product: CSARGIEQYF.

This clonotype was seen a handful of times. This rearrangement joins TRBV7-2 to TRBJ2-7; D gene unclear. From germline, CDR1 is SGHTA and CDR2 FQGNSA. Trimming pared 5 bases from V and 1 base from J, leaving 15 bases between. The CDR3 consists of 15 residues. The CDR3 nucleotides are TGTGCCAGCAGCCTTATAATGGGTGGTTCCTACGAGCAGTACTTC. Protein sequence: CASSLIMGGSYEQYF.

CDR3 nucleotides: TGTGCCAGCAGAAAAGCGACAGTGGGCACAGATACGCAGTATTTT. Translated, it gives CASRKATVGTDTQYF. J is TRBJ2-3 and V is TRBV2, with D perhaps TRBD1 (5 bases). CDR1 is SNHLY, CDR2 FYNNEI, per germline. Trimming cost V 6 bases and J 1 base, with 14 bases left between them. The CDR3 is 15 amino acids.

This clonotype was observed at least ten times. The V and J genes are TRBV7-2 and TRBJ2-5; D is uncertain. The CDR3 has 12 amino acids. The germline V gene encodes CDR1 SGHTA and CDR2 FQGNSA. Trimming shortened V by 5 bases and J by 4 bases, and 8 bases separated the two germline ends. The CDR3 DNA follows: TGTGCCAGCAGCCCAGTAAGAGAGACCCAGTACTTC. Translation gives CASSPVRETQYF.

The chain has TRBV7-2 and TRBJ2-7, with D perhaps matching TRBD2 (7 bases). V was cut by 2 bases and J by 3 bases, with 20 bases left in between. This CDR3 is built from 17 residues. Germline values: CDR1 SGHTA, CDR2 FQGNSA. CDR3 DNA sequence: TGTGCCAGCAGCTTACGGGGAGGGGGGAGCACCCACTACGAGCAGTACTTC. Its protein product is CASSLRGGGSTHYEQYF.

The chain recombines TRBV6-1 with TRBJ2-6, with unresolved D. CDR1 is MNHNS and CDR2 is SASEGT in the germline V gene. The V end was cut by 3 bases, the J end by 0 bases, with 6 bases between. The CDR3 runs to 15 residues. In DNA form, the CDR3 reads TGTGCCAGCAGTGAGAGGAGCTCTGGGGCCAACGTCCTGACTTTC. The encoded protein is CASSERSSGANVLTF.

In this sample, this clonotype turned up a few times. V is TRBV6-2 or TRBV6-3 and J is TRBJ2-5; D unclear. CDR3 size: 15 residues. CDR1 is MNHEY, CDR2 SVGEGT, per germline. Trimming cost V 2 bases and J 4 bases, with 14 bases left between them. CDR3 protein: CASSYGQPSPETQYF. CDR3 nucleotides: TGTGCCAGCAGTTACGGGCAACCTTCCCCAGAGACCCAGTACTTC.

This clonotype has just a few counts. The CDR3 DNA reads TGTGCCATCAGTGAGGTGGCATCCTACGAGCAGTACTTC. Protein sequence: CAISEVASYEQYF. The chain recombines TRBV10-3 with TRBJ2-7; D not resolved. The CDR3 spans 13 residues. Germline-derived CDR1 and CDR2 are ENHRY and SYGVKD. V was pared by 2 bases and J by 1 base, with 6 bases between.

This clonotype came up many times. V usage is TRBV7-2 and J usage is TRBJ1-2; D unresolved. The V end was cut by 0 bases, the J end by 5 bases, with 10 bases between. The CDR3 has 14 residues. Germline-derived CDR1 and CDR2 are SGHTA and FQGNSA. The DNA of the CDR3 is TGTGCCAGCAGCTTAGCGGGAGTCATTTATGGCTACACCTTC. It specifies CASSLAGVIYGYTF.

This chain joins TRBV4-2 and TRBJ1-3; D not resolved. CDR1 is LGHNA and CDR2 is YNFKEQ in the germline V gene. Trimming removed 4 bases at V and 2 bases at J, with 9 bases between. This CDR3 comprises 14 residues. CDR3 protein: CASSRSPAGNTIYF. The CDR3 bases are TGTGCCAGCAGCCGGTCCCCTGCTGGAAACACCATATATTTT.

This clonotype was seen ten or more times. The chain uses TRBV7-2 and TRBJ2-1; 8 bases line up with TRBD2. The CDR3 loop spans 18 amino acids. The trim removed 5 bases at V and 7 bases at J, leaving 19 bases unmatched. CDR1 is SGHTA and CDR2 is FQGNSA in the germline V gene. In DNA, the CDR3 is TGTGCCAGCAGCCGGGGAGGATTGGGGAGCGGGGGATTTAATGAGCAGTTCTTC. It specifies CASSRGGLGSGGFNEQFF.

The rearrangement joins TRBV6-2 or TRBV6-3 to TRBJ2-3; the D gene is possibly TRBD1 (6 bases). The ends were cut back, 8 bases at V and 3 bases at J, with 15 bases in the middle. CDR1 is MNHEY, CDR2 SVGEGT, per germline. This CDR3 has 14 amino acids. CDR3 in amino acids: CASGQRTETDTQYF. CDR3 DNA sequence: TGTGCCAGCGGACAGAGGACGGAGACAGATACGCAGTATTTT.

Only a few counts were recorded for this clonotype. The chain recombines TRBV7-2 with TRBJ1-6; tentatively, D is TRBD1 (5 bases). This CDR3 spans 15 amino acids. CDR1 SGHTA and CDR2 FQGNSA come from the germline V gene. The V end lost 1 base, the J end lost 6 bases, and 10 bases lay between the germline ends. CDR3 coding DNA: TGTGCCAGCAGCTTAGTAGTTGGGGCTAATTCACCCCTCCACTTT. It is translated as CASSLVVGANSPLHF.

The chain is built from TRBV28 and TRBJ2-1; 12 nucleotides agree with TRBD2. The CDR3 contains 15 residues. The V segment lost 5 bases and the J segment 10 bases; nucleotides outside the gene matches: 9. The germline gives CDR1 MDHEN, CDR2 SYDVKM. This chain's CDR3 is CASSPSSGGAREQFF. DNA for the CDR3: TGTGCCAGCAGTCCCTCTAGCGGGGGGGCTCGAGAGCAGTTCTTC.

This clonotype has more than one count but fewer than ten. This chain connects TRBV12-5 to TRBJ2-5; TRBD2 matches 7 bases. Germline CDR1 is LGHNT and CDR2 is FRNRAP. V was clipped by 2 bases and J by 4 bases; unmatched bases: 7. The CDR3 contains 15 residues. Here the CDR3 DNA reads TGTGCTAGTGGTTTGCCCGCGGGAGACGGAGAGACCCAGTACTTC. This sequence encodes CASGLPAGDGETQYF.

This clonotype has a handful of counts. V is TRBV7-2 and J is TRBJ1-2; the D gene is possibly TRBD1 (5 bases). Germline V gene data show CDR1 as SGHTA and CDR2 as FQGNSA. V was shortened by 5 bases and J by 8 bases, with 21 bases between the two germline ends. There are 15 residues in the CDR3. CDR3 loop: CASSPWGGGNGGYTF. The CDR3 DNA reads as TGTGCCAGCAGCCCGTGGGGGGGGGGGAACGGGGGCTACACCTTC.

The J gene is TRBJ2-2, the V gene TRBV7-9; D is unresolved. CDR3 length equals 14 residues. Germline V gene sequence: CDR1 SEHNR, CDR2 FQNEAQ (reference sequence). Trimming cost V 6 bases and J 7 bases, with 15 bases left between them. The CDR3 sequence is CASSQQPVYGELFF. The CDR3 coding sequence is TGTGCCAGCAGTCAGCAACCGGTATACGGGGAGCTGTTTTTT.

This clonotype appeared many times. J is TRBJ2-7 and V is TRBV7-2; 9 nucleotides line up with TRBD1. With 1 base clipped from V and 3 bases from J, the junction kept 4 bases outside the gene matches. The CDR3 consists of 15 residues. CDR1 and CDR2 from the germline V gene are SGHTA and FQGNSA. The CDR3 loop reads CASSLGGTGNYEQYF. In DNA form, the CDR3 reads TGTGCCAGCAGCTTAGGAGGGACAGGGAACTACGAGCAGTACTTC.

The J gene is TRBJ2-3, the V gene TRBV15, with a tentative D call TRBD1 (6 bases). Germline CDR1 is LNHNV and CDR2 is YYDKDF (reference sequence). The CDR3 is made up of 16 amino acids. V shed 5 bases and J shed 1 base, with 16 bases lying between them. The CDR3 bases are TGTGCCACCAGCGGCGGACAGTTCGCGGGCACAGATACGCAGTATTTT. The encoded protein is CATSGGQFAGTDTQYF.

Here the CDR3 DNA reads TGTGCCAGCAAAGAGCGGGGATCCACAGATACGCAGTATTTT. It translates to CASKERGSTDTQYF. The V call is TRBV6-6, the J call TRBJ2-3, with 7 positions matching TRBD2. V trimming: 7 bases; J trimming: 2 bases; junction bases outside the gene matches: 6. Germline V gives CDR1 MNHNY, CDR2 SVGAGI (reference sequence). CDR3 length equals 14 residues.

This clonotype was recorded a few times. The V gene is TRBV6-1, the J gene TRBJ2-6, with 7 positions matching TRBD1. The V gene end was trimmed by 6 bases and the J gene end by 0 bases; junction bases not matched to a gene: 5. The length of the CDR3 is 16 residues. The V gene's germline CDR1 is MNHNS and CDR2 SASEGT. The CDR3 coding sequence is TGTGCCAGCAGCGTACAGGGGAGCTCTGGGGCCAACGTCCTGACTTTC. Translating gives CASSVQGSSGANVLTF.

The sample holds a few counts of this clonotype. The chain couples TRBV6-1 to TRBJ1-4, with D perhaps TRBD1 (5 bases). There are 13 residues in the CDR3. CDR1 and CDR2 from the germline V gene are MNHNS and SASEGT. V lost 4 bases and J 7 bases, leaving 10 bases between the germline ends. CDR3 in DNA: TGTGCCAGCAGTGTGGAAAGGGGTGAAAAACTGTTTTTT. Protein product: CASSVERGEKLFF.

The chain uses TRBV3-1 and TRBJ2-2; D possibly matches TRBD1 or TRBD2 (5 bases each). Germline lookup yields CDR1 LGHDT and CDR2 YNNKEL (reference sequence). The CDR3 is 15 residues long. The V end was cut by 3 bases, the J end by 2 bases, with 10 bases between. CDR3 sequence (DNA): TGTGCCAGCAGCCAGGTTGGGGGAAACACCGGGGAGCTGTTTTTT. Its protein product is CASSQVGGNTGELFF.

This chain connects TRBV2 to TRBJ2-1; TRBD2 aligns across 7 bases. V trimming: 4 bases; J trimming: 3 bases; junction bases outside the gene matches: 6. This CDR3 contains 15 residues. CDR1 is SNHLY and CDR2 is FYNNEI in the germline V gene. This CDR3 is CASSVYGGSYNEQFF. For the CDR3, the DNA is TGTGCCAGCAGTGTGTACGGGGGGAGCTACAATGAGCAGTTCTTC.

The chain joins TRBV5-1 to TRBJ2-5; D is unclear. The V end lost 4 bases, the J end lost 2 bases, and 12 bases lay between the germline ends. CDR1 and CDR2 from the germline V gene are SGHRS and YFSETQ. CDR3 length: 14 amino acids. The CDR3 spells CASSPDAVQETQYF. The CDR3, as DNA: TGCGCCAGCAGCCCCGACGCGGTTCAAGAGACCCAGTACTTC.

The V and J genes are TRBV7-2 and TRBJ1-2; tentative D call: TRBD1 (6 bases). Trimming pared 1 base from V and 5 bases from J, leaving 14 bases between. Germline V gene data show CDR1 as SGHTA and CDR2 as FQGNSA. The length of the CDR3 is 15 residues. CDR3 protein: CASSLVGQPPYGYTF. CDR3 DNA sequence: TGTGCCAGCAGCTTAGTTGGACAGCCGCCTTATGGCTACACCTTC.